These 10 T cell receptor beta chains share one sample of origin, sequenced in a study of cytomegalovirus exposure and HLA in healthy donors. The protocol was immunoSEQ multiplex PCR, while the TCRdb copy is restricted to in-frame clones and leaves out a portion. Of some 250,000 clones detected, 90% appear once; the ten largest clones hold 0.35% to 0.4%. Material for sequencing was PBMCs. These receptors all come from a woman between 18 and 29 years old in good health and CMV-seronegative.

This sequence joins TRBV18 and TRBJ2-1; TRBD2 aligns across 7 bases. Germline V gene sequence: CDR1 KGHSH, CDR2 LQKENI. The CDR3 consists of 16 residues. V shed 2 bases and J 2 bases; nucleotides not matched to a gene: 6. The CDR3 reads CASSPWEGGTYNEQFF. The DNA of the CDR3 is TGTGCCAGCTCACCATGGGAGGGTGGGACCTACAATGAGCAGTTCTTC.

This rearrangement joins TRBV4-1 to TRBJ2-2, with TRBD2 as a possible D gene (7 bases). This CDR3 comprises 16 residues. V was trimmed by 6 bases and J by 4 bases, leaving 18 bases between them. Looked up from germline, CDR1 is MGHRA and CDR2 is YSYEKL. The CDR3 is CASSPTSRGATGELFF. In DNA form, the CDR3 reads TGCGCCAGCAGTCCCACGAGTCGGGGGGCCACCGGGGAGCTGTTTTTT.

This clone has a single count. This chain uses TRBV4-3 with TRBJ2-7; 9 nucleotides agree with TRBD2. The CDR3 length is 16 residues. Germline values: CDR1 LGHNA, CDR2 YSLEER. Trimming took 1 base from V and 4 from J; bases not matched to a gene: 8. CDR3 protein: CASSQASGGQNYEQYF. In nucleotides, the CDR3 is TGCGCCAGCAGCCAAGCCAGCGGGGGGCAAAATTACGAGCAGTACTTC.

The chain employs TRBV11-2 and TRBJ1-2; D is perhaps TRBD1 (6 bases). The CDR3 runs 12 residues. Trimming shortened V by 5 bases and J by 8 bases, and 12 bases separated the two germline ends. Germline V gene lookup returns CDR1 SGHAT and CDR2 FQNNGV. This CDR3 reads CASSPNREGYTF. CDR3 bases: TGTGCCAGCAGCCCAAACAGGGAGGGCTACACCTTC.

This clone was seen once. The rearrangement uses TRBV9 and TRBJ2-7; D unclear. Per germline, CDR1 SGDLS and CDR2 YYNGEE. The V gene lost 0 bases and the J gene lost 2 bases, with 9 bases spanning the gap. This CDR3 contains 14 residues. The CDR3 DNA follows: TGTGCCAGCAGCGTAGGTACAGACGCCTACGAGCAGTACGTC. Translating it yields CASSVGTDAYEQYV.

The chain has TRBV5-4 and TRBJ2-2; tentative D call: TRBD1 (5 bases). From germline, CDR1 is SGHNT and CDR2 YYREEE (reference sequence). Deletions cut 1 base from V and 3 bases from J, with 10 bases between. There are 15 residues in the CDR3. The CDR3 nucleotides are TGTGCCAGCAGCTTGAATAGGGGCGACACCGGGGAGCTGTTTTTT. Protein product: CASSLNRGDTGELFF.

The genes are TRBV7-9 and TRBJ2-3, with 10 bases identical to TRBD2. Looked up from germline, CDR1 is SEHNR and CDR2 is FQNEAQ (reference sequence). There are 15 residues in the CDR3. V shed 6 bases, J shed 4 bases, and the junction held 7 bases outside the gene matches. The CDR3 region is CASSWSGGDPDTQYF. For the CDR3, the DNA is TGTGCCAGCAGTTGGAGCGGGGGGGACCCAGATACGCAGTATTTT. Based on the CDR3 plus reference TRBV7-9 and TRBJ2-3, the full variable domain is DTGVSQNPRHKITKRGQNVTFRCDPISEHNRLYWYRQTLGQGPEFLTYFQNEAQLEKSRLLSDRFSAERPKGSFSTLEIQRTEQGDSAMYLCASSWSGGDPDTQYFGPGTRLTVL.

This clone occurred once. V and J are TRBV11-2 and TRBJ2-7; D gene ambiguous. Per the germline V gene, CDR1 is SGHAT and CDR2 is FQNNGV. This CDR3 comprises 16 residues. Trimming stripped 6 bases from V and 5 bases from J, with 23 bases between. The CDR3 sequence: CASREIRSRFVDEQYF. CDR3 bases: TGTGCCAGCAGAGAAATAAGGTCTAGGTTTGTCGACGAGCAGTACTTC.

The V and J genes are TRBV4-1 and TRBJ2-3; TRBD2 is a possible D gene (5 bases). Per the germline V gene, CDR1 is MGHRA and CDR2 is YSYEKL. CDR3 length: 13 amino acids. Trimming shortened V by 3 bases and J by 2 bases, and 6 bases separated the two germline ends. The CDR3 protein is CASSQRDTDTQYF. As DNA, the CDR3 is TGCGCCAGCAGCCAGAGGGACACAGATACGCAGTATTTT.

This clone was seen more than once but under ten times. V usage is TRBV4-1 and J usage is TRBJ2-5, with 12 nucleotides matching TRBD2. The ends lost 1 base at V and 5 bases at J; junction bases unmatched: 8. Germline V gene data show CDR1 as MGHRA and CDR2 as YSYEKL. This CDR3 spans 17 amino acids. CDR3 protein: CASSQGPGLAGRETQYF. As DNA, the CDR3 is TGCGCCAGCAGCCAAGGCCCCGGACTAGCGGGGAGGGAGACCCAGTACTTC.